Below are 17 T cell receptor beta chains sequenced from a single sample in a study of T cells after yellow fever vaccination. One entry per CDR3 protein results from TCRdb running MiXCR on the 5' RACE reads. Of about 170,000 distinct CDR3 sequences detected, roughly 9.6% appear once; the ten largest clones hold just over 35%. The material was CD8+ T cells sorted from PBMCs, obtained 15 days after the yellow fever booster vaccination. These receptors were collected from a man aged 18 to 29 who received the YFV17D yellow fever vaccine.

This sequence joins TRBV9 and TRBJ2-7; possible D gene TRBD1, 6 bases. The V and J ends lost 0 bases and 6 bases respectively, with 10 bases between them. The CDR3 is made up of 13 amino acids. CDR1 is SGDLS and CDR2 is YYNGEE in the germline V gene. The CDR3 DNA is TGTGCCAGCAGCGTAGACGTGGGGGCCGAGCAGTACTTC. Translating gives CASSVDVGAEQYF.

The V gene is TRBV7-3, the J gene TRBJ2-1; the match to TRBD2 covers 10 bases. J gave up 3 bases and V 5 bases, and 7 bases lay outside the gene matches. Germline-derived CDR1 and CDR2 are SGHTA and FQGTGA. The CDR3 spans 16 residues. CDR3 region: CASSQSLAGGYNEQFF. The DNA of the CDR3 is TGTGCCAGCAGCCAGTCCTTAGCGGGGGGCTACAATGAGCAGTTCTTC.

This clonotype was recorded at least ten times. This chain joins TRBV9 and TRBJ2-3; 7 positions match TRBD2. Germline trimming cut 4 bases from V and 3 bases from J; bases unmatched to any gene: 8. Germline V lookup: CDR1 SGDLS, CDR2 YYNGEE. CDR3 length equals 15 residues. CDR3 nucleotides: TGTGCCAGCAGCCCCGGCGCGGGGGAAACAGATACGCAGTATTTT. This gives the protein CASSPGAGETDTQYF.

As for this clonotype: A read error may be the cause here, since a much bigger clone is one base away. The chain combines TRBV6-2 or TRBV6-3 with TRBJ2-7; D gene unclear. Trimming stripped 5 bases from V and 7 bases from J, with 21 bases between. The germline V gene encodes CDR1 MNHEY and CDR2 SVGEGT. The CDR3 has 15 amino acids. The CDR3 reads CASSPHVGVYNEQYF. The CDR3 DNA reads as TGTGCCAGCAGTCCCCATGTTGGGGTTTACAATGAGCAGTACTTC.

In its sample, this clonotype was seen a few times. The chain links TRBV3-1 to TRBJ2-7; D remains unclear. This CDR3 region has 13 residues. CDR1 and CDR2 from the germline V gene are LGHDT and YNNKEL (reference sequence). The ends were cut back, 3 bases at V and 4 bases at J, with 10 bases in the middle. Here the CDR3 reads CASSHSPGYEQYV. DNA of the CDR3: TGTGCCAGCAGCCACTCCCCGGGTTACGAGCAGTACGTC.

This clonotype was detected only a few times. The chain uses TRBV4-1 and TRBJ1-4; D uncertain. The CDR3 consists of 15 residues. The germline CDR1 and CDR2 sequences are MGHRA and YSYEKL. V was shortened by 6 bases and J by 6 bases, with 17 bases between the two germline ends. The chain's CDR3 is CASSPRGSIDEKLFF. The DNA for the CDR3 is TGCGCCAGCAGTCCCCGAGGTTCAATCGATGAAAAACTGTTTTTT.

There are a few counts of this clonotype. The chain is built from TRBV5-4 and TRBJ2-1, with D unclear. The CDR3 consists of 11 residues. V lost 6 bases to trimming and J lost 5 bases, with 6 bases between them. The germline V gene has CDR1 SGHNT and CDR2 YYREEE (reference sequence). In DNA form, the CDR3 reads TGTGCCAGCACTATGGACAATGAGCAGTTCTTC. Translated, it gives CASTMDNEQFF.

This clonotype was seen only a few times. V and J are TRBV10-3 and TRBJ1-2; the match to TRBD1 covers 7 bases. The CDR3 runs to 16 residues. J lost 2 bases, V lost 3 bases, and 9 bases had no gene match. Germline CDR1 is ENHRY and CDR2 is SYGVKD. The CDR3 sequence is CAISDAGQVSNYGYTF. The CDR3 DNA is TGTGCCATCAGTGATGCCGGACAGGTTTCGAACTATGGCTACACCTTC.

The chain employs TRBV15 and TRBJ2-5; 10 nucleotides align to TRBD1. The trim removed 5 bases at V and 5 bases at J, leaving 8 bases unmatched. This CDR3 region has 15 residues. Germline V gene sequence: CDR1 LNHNV, CDR2 YYDKDF (reference sequence). The CDR3 DNA reads TGTGCCACCAGCGGGGCTGAGGACAGGGGGGAGACCCAGTACTTC. Translated: CATSGAEDRGETQYF.

The CDR3 DNA is TGCGCCAGCAGCCCCTCTAGCGGGGACCAAGAGACCCAGTACTTC. This translates into CASSPSSGDQETQYF. The rearrangement joins TRBV4-3 to TRBJ2-5, with 9 bases lining up with TRBD2. Looked up from germline, CDR1 is LGHNA and CDR2 is YSLEER. CDR3 length: 15 amino acids. Trimming cost V 4 bases and J 0 bases; bases outside gene matches: 3.

On this clonotype: The conserved phenylalanine or tryptophan normally closing the CDR3 is absent here, so this likely arose from a read error. The chain uses TRBV6-2 or TRBV6-3 and TRBJ2-2; 8 bases match TRBD1. The CDR3 length is 18 residues. V lost 2 bases to trimming and J lost 3 bases; unmatched junction nucleotides: 11. The V gene's germline CDR1 is MNHEY and CDR2 SVGEGT. The CDR3 sequence: CASSYPQRTGRYTGELFS. In nucleotides, the CDR3 is TGTGCCAGCAGTTACCCCCAACGGACAGGGCGTTACACCGGGGAGCTGTTTTCT.

The sample holds a few counts of this clonotype. CDR3 loop: CASSFAPDIEQYF. CDR3 nucleotide sequence: TGTGCCAGCAGTTTCGCACCAGATATAGAGCAGTACTTC. This chain links TRBV27 with TRBJ2-7; D unresolved. The germline gives CDR1 MNHEY, CDR2 SMNVEV (reference sequence). V shed 3 bases and J shed 7 bases, with 13 bases lying between them. The CDR3 length is 13 residues.

The chain links TRBV4-1 to TRBJ2-1; possible D gene TRBD1, 7 bases. The germline CDR1 and CDR2 sequences are MGHRA and YSYEKL. The CDR3 has 16 amino acids. Trimming pared 1 base from V and 5 bases from J, leaving 15 bases between. CDR3: CASSQGLEGANNEQFF. The CDR3 nucleotides read TGCGCCAGCAGCCAAGGATTGGAGGGGGCGAACAATGAGCAGTTCTTC.

The chain couples TRBV12-3 or TRBV12-4 to TRBJ1-2; 9 nucleotides line up with TRBD1. J gave up 6 bases and V 5 bases, and 7 bases lay outside the gene matches. This CDR3 has 14 residues. The CDR3 sequence: CASSKQGAGDGYTF. The DNA of the CDR3 is TGTGCCAGCAGTAAACAGGGGGCAGGGGATGGCTACACCTTC.

A few counts support this clonotype. This chain uses TRBV11-2 with TRBJ2-5, with 8 bases that match TRBD1. With 0 bases clipped from V and 3 bases from J, the junction kept 9 bases outside the gene matches. This CDR3 spans 17 amino acids. Germline CDR1 SGHAT, CDR2 FQNNGV. CDR3 amino acids: CASSLDNSRGREETQYF. CDR3 bases: TGTGCCAGCAGCTTAGATAATAGCAGGGGGCGTGAAGAGACCCAGTACTTC.

This CDR3 reads CASSSGGYDTEAFF. Here the CDR3 DNA reads TGTGCCAGCAGTAGTGGGGGCTATGACACTGAAGCTTTCTTT. V is TRBV12-3 or TRBV12-4 and J is TRBJ1-1, with D tentatively TRBD1 (6 bases). Trimming stripped 5 bases from V and 3 bases from J, with 13 bases between. The CDR3 runs to 14 residues.

This clonotype was seen more than once but under ten times. J is TRBJ1-1 and V is TRBV4-1, with D maybe TRBD1 (5 bases). The V end was cut by 1 base, the J end by 1 base, with 13 bases between. The CDR3 totals 16 residues. Germline CDR1 and CDR2: MGHRA and YSYEKL. The CDR3 DNA is TGCGCCAGCAGCCAAGGAGCCGACAGTAGGAACACTGAAGCTTTCTTT. This gives the protein CASSQGADSRNTEAFF.